A selection of T cell receptor beta chains follows, all from one sample in a study of Graves' ophthalmopathy and Graves' hyperthyroidism. TCRdb independently ran MiXCR on the multiplex PCR reads; one entry per CDR3 protein. The sample consists of around 1,000,000 distinct CDR3 sequences, 36% of them appearing once. The sequenced sample consisted of peripheral blood or thyroid tissue (not recorded which). These receptors were obtained from an adult man with Graves' hyperthyroidism. Both conserved end residues are part of each CDR3. The D gene is left open where the match is weak. The listing skips clone size in some rows; elsewhere it reads once, few, many or a size class.

TRBJ2-7 | TRBV10-3 | . | . | CAISYGRGSYEQYF | TGTGCCATCAGTTACGGAAGGGGTTCCTACGAGCAGTACTTC
TRBJ2-1 | TRBV25-1 | . | . | CASSEYEGRQSSYNEQFF | TGTGCCAGCAGTGAATATGAGGGCCGGCAGTCCTCCTACAATGAGCAGTTCTTC
TRBJ1-2 | TRBV7-9 | many | TRBD1 | CASSLGDRNGYTF | TGCGCCAGCAGCTTGGGGGACAGGAACGGCTACACCTTC
TRBJ2-2 | TRBV7-2 | . | . | CASSRGPGELFF | TGTGCCAGCAGCCGCGGTCCCGGGGAGCTGTTTTTT
TRBJ2-5 | TRBV9 | . | . | CASSAGGAGDRTQYF | TGTGCCAGCAGCGCAGGGGGGGCAGGGGATCGTACCCAGTACTTC
TRBJ2-7 | TRBV20-1 | . | . | CSACVIPSYEQYF | TGCAGTGCTTGCGTAATCCCCTCCTACGAGCAGTACTTC
TRBJ2-7 | TRBV4-3 | . | TRBD1 | CASSQDSRGLLEQYF | TGCGCCAGCAGCCAAGACTCCAGGGGGCTACTCGAGCAGTACTTC
TRBJ2-7 | TRBV20-1 | . | . | CSARFAGTYEQYF | TGCAGTGCTAGGTTCGCCGGGACTTACGAGCAGTACTTC
TRBJ2-5 | TRBV5-1 | many | TRBD2 | CASSREGGETQYF | TGCGCCAGCAGCAGGGAGGGTGGGGAGACCCAGTACTTC
TRBJ1-4 | TRBV7-9 | few | . | CASSFQGPNEKLFF | TGTGCCAGCAGCTTCCAGGGGCCTAATGAAAAACTGTTTTTT
TRBJ1-5 | TRBV7-3 | . | . | CASSFVSGNNQPQHF | TGTGCCAGCAGCTTCGTTAGCGGGAACAATCAGCCCCAGCATTTT
TRBJ1-6 | TRBV6-6 | many | . | CASTSGSYNSPLHF | TGTGCCAGCACTTCCGGCTCCTATAATTCACCCCTCCACTTT
TRBJ2-2 | TRBV2 | many | . | CASSDEGNGELFF | TGTGCCAGCAGTGACGAGGGGAACGGGGAGCTGTTTTTT
TRBJ2-7 | TRBV29-1 | . | . | CSVRFPGGYEQYF | TGCAGCGTACGATTCCCTGGAGGGTATGAGCAGTACTTC
TRBJ2-7 | TRBV20-1 | . | . | CSARSGDAPYEQYF | TGCAGTGCCAGATCCGGGGACGCACCCTACGAGCAGTACTTC
TRBJ1-5 | TRBV2 | few | TRBD1 | CASSLVRGLVQPQHF | TGTGCCAGCAGTTTGGTCAGGGGGCTGGTTCAGCCCCAGCATTTT
TRBJ2-3 | TRBV25-1 | few | . | CASSWRSTDTQYF | TGTGCCAGCAGTTGGCGCTCCACAGATACGCAGTATTTT
TRBJ1-6 | TRBV20-1 | . | TRBD1 | CSVGTAVGSNLHF | TGCAGTGTTGGGACAGCGGTTGGGTCGAACCTCCACTTT
TRBJ2-7 | TRBV19 | . | TRBD1 | CASRDRAGYEQYF | TGTGCCAGCCGGGACAGGGCCGGATACGAGCAGTACTTC
TRBJ1-6 | TRBV5-4 | few | TRBD1 | CASSLGFGQGNSPLHF | TGTGCCAGCAGCTTAGGTTTTGGACAGGGTAATTCACCCCTCCACTTT
TRBJ2-7 | TRBV7-2 | . | TRBD2 | CASSFVSGNNYEQYF | TGTGCCAGCAGCTTCGTTAGCGGGAACAACTACGAACAGTACTTC
TRBJ1-5 | TRBV19 | few | . | CATPPGRVNQPQHF | TGTGCCACTCCCCCCGGCAGAGTCAATCAGCCCCAGCATTTT
TRBJ1-2 | TRBV2 | . | TRBD1 | CASSPSDRGDDGYTF | TGTGCCAGCAGCCCATCGGACAGGGGCGATGATGGCTACACCTTC
TRBJ1-5 | TRBV7-2 | . | TRBD1 | CASSRRAGQGDQPQHF | TGTGCCAGCAGCCGCCGGGCCGGACAGGGGGATCAGCCCCAGCATTTT
TRBJ1-1 | TRBV9 | few | . | CASSVGMLGVNTEAFF | TGTGCCAGCAGCGTAGGCATGTTAGGAGTGAACACTGAAGCTTTCTTT
TRBJ1-6 | TRBV7-9 | . | . | CASTDFTEAAVYLPLHF | TGTGCCAGCACGGATTTTACTGAAGCTGCGGTATATTTACCCCTCCACTTT
TRBJ1-5 | TRBV6-2/TRBV6-3 | . | . | CASSYPTGRGGNQPQHF | TGTGCCAGCAGTTACCCGACAGGCCGAGGCGGCAATCAGCCCCAGCATTTT
TRBJ1-2 | TRBV29-1 | many | TRBD1 | CSVDGTGQAGYTF | TGCAGCGTTGATGGGACAGGCCAAGCGGGCTACACCTTC
TRBJ1-1 | TRBV13 | many | TRBD1 | CASSYRTGGYTEAFF | TGTGCCAGCAGCTACCGGACAGGGGGATACACTGAAGCTTTCTTT
TRBJ2-3 | TRBV29-1 | few | . | CSVEDVEGTDTQYF | TGCAGCGTTGAAGATGTTGAGGGCACAGATACGCAGTATTTT
TRBJ2-3 | TRBV29-1 | few | TRBD2 | CSVEDERGGQGTDTQYF | TGCAGCGTTGAAGACGAGCGGGGGGGCCAAGGCACAGATACGCAGTATTTT
TRBJ1-1 | TRBV27 | few | . | CASSLLGHLNTEAFF | TGTGCCAGCAGTTTATTGGGACACCTGAACACTGAAGCTTTCTTT
TRBJ1-6 | TRBV30 | few | . | CAWRKRRTGDLHF | TGTGCCTGGAGGAAACGCCGGACCGGCGACCTCCACTTT
TRBJ2-5 | TRBV29-1 | few | . | CSVARVANQETQYF | TGCAGCGTTGCTCGGGTTGCCAACCAAGAGACCCAGTACTTC
TRBJ2-2 | TRBV20-1 | few | TRBD2 | CSGKKGLAGVRAGELFF | TGCAGTGGAAAAAAAGGCCTAGCGGGGGTCCGTGCCGGGGAGCTGTTTTTT
TRBJ2-7 | TRBV7-2 | . | TRBD2 | CASSLMGAGTSLGYF | TGTGCCAGCAGCTTAATGGGTGCCGGGACTAGCTTGGGGTACTTC
TRBJ1-6 | TRBV9 | few | . | CARGESSYNSPLHF | TGTGCCAGAGGGGAGAGCTCCTATAATTCACCCCTCCACTTT
TRBJ2-2 | TRBV9 | few | . | CASTTFLSGELFF | TGTGCCAGCACCACCTTTCTCAGCGGGGAGCTGTTTTTT
TRBJ1-2 | TRBV5-1 | . | TRBD1 | CASSSGTGVYGYTF | TGCGCCAGCAGCTCGGGTACAGGGGTCTATGGCTACACCTTC
TRBJ2-5 | TRBV7-8 | many | . | CASSLMTRPGETQYF | TGTGCCAGCAGCTTAATGACGCGCCCCGGGGAGACCCAGTACTTC
TRBJ2-7 | TRBV9 | . | . | CASSVGDTSNEQYF | TGTGCCAGCAGCGTAGGCGACACCTCAAACGAGCAGTACTTC
TRBJ2-5 | TRBV6-5 | few | TRBD1 | CASIDRVRETQYF | TGTGCCAGCATCGACAGGGTGAGAGAGACCCAGTACTTC
TRBJ2-5 | TRBV29-1 | many | TRBD2 | CSVSPGTSAETQYF | TGCAGCGTCAGTCCCGGGACTAGCGCTGAGACCCAGTACTTC
TRBJ2-7 | TRBV7-2 | . | . | CASSSQMGPAYEQYF | TGTGCCAGCAGCTCCCAGATGGGACCAGCCTACGAGCAGTACTTC